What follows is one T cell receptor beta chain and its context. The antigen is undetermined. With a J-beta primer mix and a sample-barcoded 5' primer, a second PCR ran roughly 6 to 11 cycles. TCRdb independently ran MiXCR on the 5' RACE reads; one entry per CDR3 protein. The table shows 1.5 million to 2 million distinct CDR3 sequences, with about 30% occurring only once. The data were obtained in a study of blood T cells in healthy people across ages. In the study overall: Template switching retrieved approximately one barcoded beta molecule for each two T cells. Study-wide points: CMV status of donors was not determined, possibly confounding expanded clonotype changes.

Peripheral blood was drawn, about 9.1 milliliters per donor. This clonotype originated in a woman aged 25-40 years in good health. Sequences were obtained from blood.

The DNA of the CDR3 is TGTGCCAGCAGTGACCCCGGGACATCGAGGGACACTGAAGCTTTCTTT. This gives the protein CASSDPGTSRDTEAFF. The chain uses TRBV6-1 and TRBJ1-1, with a possible D match to TRBD1 (6 bases). Germline V gives CDR1 MNHNS, CDR2 SASEGT. The CDR3 runs to 16 residues. Trimming cost V 3 bases and J 3 bases, with 17 bases left between them.